These 27 T cell receptor beta chains were sequenced from one sample in a study of T-cell memory formation after mild COVID-19. TCRdb re-called the 5' RACE reads with MiXCR, one entry per CDR3 protein. The table lists 250,000 to 350,000 distinct CDR3 sequences, 15% to 20% of them singletons, with roughly 25% in the top ten. The specimen was PBMCs or a T cell subset sorted from them (not recorded which). These receptors were taken from a man younger than 35 who had mild COVID-19 (a few samples of this study predate the infection). Cell type and time point are not known.

There are a few counts of this clonotype. The chain recombines TRBV5-6 with TRBJ2-7; tentatively, D is TRBD1 or TRBD2 (5 bases each). This CDR3 is built from 12 residues. CDR1 and CDR2 (germline): SGHDT, YYEEEE. V lost 2 bases to trimming and J lost 9 bases, with 12 bases between them. The CDR3 DNA follows: TGTGCCAGCAGCTTTGGGGGAGCGTCGCAGTACGTC. Translation: CASSFGGASQYV.

This clonotype was detected only a few times. DNA of the CDR3: TGTGCCAGCAGCTTAAGGGGACTAGCGGTGCCAGATACGCAGTATTTT. This sequence encodes CASSLRGLAVPDTQYF. V is TRBV11-2 and J is TRBJ2-3; 11 bases fit TRBD2. The length of the CDR3 is 16 residues. The junction had 5 bases not matched to a gene; V was cut back by 2 bases and J by 4 bases. CDR1 is SGHAT and CDR2 is FQNNGV in the germline V gene.

The chain employs TRBV18 and TRBJ2-5; 8 nucleotides agree with TRBD2. V lost 3 bases and J lost 1; bases outside the gene matches: 4. Germline CDR1 and CDR2: KGHSH and LQKENI. The CDR3 runs to 15 residues. CDR3 nucleotide sequence: TGTGCCAGCTCACCCCGGGGACTAGGCCAAGAGACCCAGTACTTC. Its protein is CASSPRGLGQETQYF.

This clonotype has at least ten counts. V and J are TRBV7-2 and TRBJ2-2; D remains ambiguous. V lost 4 bases and J lost 3, with 3 bases in between. The germline gives CDR1 SGHTA, CDR2 FQGNSA. The CDR3 extends over 12 amino acids. The CDR3 loop reads CASSYDTGELFF. The CDR3 DNA reads as TGTGCCAGCAGCTATGACACCGGGGAGCTGTTTTTT.

This clonotype turned up a few times. The rearrangement uses TRBV29-1 and TRBJ1-2; a possible D gene is TRBD1 (5 bases). The CDR3 consists of 11 residues. The germline V and J ends were trimmed by 3 bases and 8 bases, with 10 bases remaining between them. The germline gives CDR1 SQVTM, CDR2 ANQGSEA. The CDR3 nucleotides are TGCAGCGTTGAGCCGGGGCGAGGCTACACCTTC. Translating gives CSVEPGRGYTF.

Ten or more counts support this clonotype. The rearrangement links TRBV5-1 to TRBJ2-3; 14 bases fit TRBD2. CDR1 is SGHRS and CDR2 is YFSETQ in the germline V gene. CDR3 length equals 17 residues. J was trimmed by 3 bases and V by 1 base; bases with no gene match: 4. The CDR3 loop is CASSLSTSGGATDTQYF. Here the CDR3 DNA reads TGCGCCAGCAGCTTGTCGACTAGCGGGGGGGCTACAGATACGCAGTATTTT.

The CDR3 DNA is TGTGCCAGCAGCGTGGCGGGACTAGCGGGGGGCAATGAGCAGTTCTTC. This translates into CASSVAGLAGGNEQFF. The chain has TRBV9 and TRBJ2-1, with 15 bases aligning to TRBD2. Germline assignment: CDR1 SGDLS and CDR2 YYNGEE. CDR3 size: 16 residues. The V gene end was trimmed by 2 bases and the J gene end by 6 bases; junction bases not matched to a gene: 3.

V gene TRBV6-5 combines with J gene TRBJ2-3; 9 nucleotides line up with TRBD2. Trimming cost V 2 bases and J 0 bases; bases outside gene matches: 6. The germline CDR1 and CDR2 sequences are MNHEY and SVGAGI. This CDR3 region has 17 residues. This CDR3 reads CASSYRAGGYSTDTQYF. The CDR3, as DNA: TGTGCCAGCAGTTACCGAGCGGGGGGATATAGCACAGATACGCAGTATTTT.

The sample holds a few counts of this clonotype. V usage is TRBV20-1 and J usage is TRBJ1-5; TRBD1 matches at 10 bases. V gave up 2 bases and J gave up 7 bases; unmatched junction bases: 5. Germline V gene lookup returns CDR1 DFQATT and CDR2 SNEGSKA (reference sequence). This CDR3 is 14 amino acids long. The CDR3 DNA is TGCAGTGCTAGAAGGGACAGGGGCGGCCAGCCCCAGCATTTT. It codes for CSARRDRGGQPQHF.

The V call is TRBV4-3, the J call TRBJ2-1; 10 nucleotides align to TRBD2. The germline CDR1 and CDR2 sequences are LGHNA and YSLEER. J gave up 6 bases and V 3 bases, and 14 bases lay outside the gene matches. The CDR3 is made up of 18 amino acids. The CDR3 spells CASSQVDGTSVSGNEQFF. The CDR3 DNA is TGCGCCAGCAGCCAGGTGGATGGGACTAGCGTTTCGGGCAATGAGCAGTTCTTC.

This clonotype appeared many times. V is TRBV7-3 and J is TRBJ2-1, with TRBD1 identical over 7 bases. CDR3 size: 15 residues. After removal of 5 bases from V and 6 bases from J, the junction contained 10 bases not matched to a gene. Germline lookup yields CDR1 SGHTA and CDR2 FQGTGA. The CDR3 sequence is CASSQRQGWGNEQFF. CDR3 DNA sequence: TGTGCCAGCAGCCAACGACAGGGTTGGGGCAATGAGCAGTTCTTC.

This clonotype appeared a single time. The chain combines TRBV12-3 or TRBV12-4 with TRBJ2-7; D possibly matches TRBD1 or TRBD2 (5 bases each). CDR3 length: 13 residues. Trimming took 6 bases from V and 5 from J, leaving 14 bases between them. In DNA form, the CDR3 reads TGTGCCAGCAGGGACTCCGGGACGGACGAGCAGTACGTC. This sequence encodes CASRDSGTDEQYV.

This clonotype has at least ten counts. CDR3: CASSTEGFGNEQFF. The CDR3 DNA sequence: TGTGCCAGCTCAACCGAGGGGTTCGGCAATGAGCAGTTCTTC. The chain has TRBV7-6 and TRBJ2-1, with D perhaps assigned TRBD1 or TRBD2 (5 bases each). This CDR3 comprises 14 residues. Trimming pared 8 bases from V and 6 bases from J, leaving 17 bases between. Germline V gene data show CDR1 as SGHVS and CDR2 as FNYEAQ.

At least ten counts were recorded for this clonotype. V usage is TRBV7-2 and J usage is TRBJ2-5, with 12 bases fitting TRBD2. The CDR3 is made up of 17 amino acids. Germline loops: CDR1 SGHTA, CDR2 FQGNSA. The ends lost 5 bases at V and 4 bases at J; junction bases unmatched: 11. The CDR3 sequence is CASSPRLAGVVGETQYF. The CDR3 DNA sequence: TGTGCCAGCAGCCCCCGACTAGCGGGGGTCGTAGGAGAGACCCAGTACTTC.

The chain carries TRBV6-5 and TRBJ2-2; TRBD2 aligns across 11 bases. This CDR3 spans 15 amino acids. The ends lost 4 bases at V and 4 bases at J; junction bases unmatched: 2. CDR1 is MNHEY and CDR2 is SVGAGI in the germline V gene. CDR3 in amino acids: CASSLAGGPTGELFF. The CDR3 bases are TGTGCCAGCAGTTTAGCGGGGGGGCCCACCGGGGAGCTGTTTTTT.

There are a few counts of this clonotype. The rearrangement links TRBV2 to TRBJ2-1; D perhaps matches TRBD1 (5 bases). Trimming took off 2 bases at V and 5 bases at J, with 13 bases between the two ends. Per germline, CDR1 SNHLY and CDR2 FYNNEI. The CDR3 has 15 residues. The CDR3 DNA follows: TGTGCCAGCAGTGAACCAGGGCGGTCGAACAATGAGCAGTTCTTC. It codes for CASSEPGRSNNEQFF. The complete variable domain, with remaining parts taken from reference TRBV2 and TRBJ2-1, reads EPEVTQTPSHQVTQMGQEVILRCVPISNHLYFYWYRQILGQKVEFLVSFYNNEISEKSEIFDDQFSVERPDGSNFTLKIRSTKLEDSAMYFCASSEPGRSNNEQFFGPGTRLTVL.

This clonotype was seen ten or more times. The V and J genes are TRBV7-2 and TRBJ2-3; 8 bases match TRBD2. V dropped 0 bases and J dropped 4; count of bases not matched to a gene: 6. Germline loops: CDR1 SGHTA, CDR2 FQGNSA. The CDR3 is made up of 16 amino acids. The CDR3 DNA follows: TGTGCCAGCAGCTTAGCCGGGGGGGCGGGCCCAGATACGCAGTATTTT. It is translated as CASSLAGGAGPDTQYF.

This sequence joins TRBV20-1 and TRBJ2-1; TRBD1 matches at 9 bases. After removal of 3 bases from V and 0 bases from J, the junction contained 3 bases not matched to a gene. The CDR3 spans 15 residues. The germline gives CDR1 DFQATT, CDR2 SNEGSKA (reference sequence). In DNA form, the CDR3 reads TGCAGTGCTAGTCCGGGACAGGGCTCCTACAATGAGCAGTTCTTC. It specifies CSASPGQGSYNEQFF.

The chain combines TRBV14 with TRBJ2-7, with D perhaps TRBD1 (6 bases). Trimming shortened V by 4 bases and J by 1 base, and 11 bases separated the two germline ends. Looked up from germline, CDR1 is SGHDN and CDR2 is FVKESK. There are 14 residues in the CDR3. The CDR3 DNA reads TGTGCCAGCAGCCCAGGGGCCAATTCCTACGAGCAGTACGTC. This codes for CASSPGANSYEQYV.

This clonotype appeared a few times. Here the CDR3 reads CATSSPSGVGETQYF. CDR3 bases: TGTGCCACCAGCAGCCCTTCAGGGGTTGGAGAGACCCAGTACTTC. The chain joins TRBV15 to TRBJ2-5, with D possibly TRBD1 on 6 matching bases. V gave up 3 bases and J gave up 4 bases, with 15 bases separating them. CDR1 and CDR2 (germline): LNHNV, YYDKDF (reference sequence). CDR3 length: 15 amino acids.

This clonotype came up a few times. The genes are TRBV5-5 and TRBJ2-3; D unresolved. Trimming pared 0 bases from V and 8 bases from J, leaving 10 bases between. The CDR3 loop spans 13 amino acids. Germline V gene sequence: CDR1 SGHKS, CDR2 YYEKEE (reference sequence). Here the CDR3 DNA reads TGTGCCAGCAGCTTGGATTCCTTCATTACGCAGTATTTT. Residues: CASSLDSFITQYF.

This clonotype was detected a few times. The genes are TRBV10-3 and TRBJ2-1, with D perhaps being TRBD1 or TRBD2 (5 bases each). Germline V gene data show CDR1 as ENHRY and CDR2 as SYGVKD. CDR3 length: 15 residues. The V end lost 2 bases, the J end lost 6 bases, and 14 bases lay between the germline ends. CDR3 amino acids: CAISEAGRAPNEQFF. CDR3 in DNA: TGTGCCATCAGTGAGGCGGGCAGGGCCCCCAATGAGCAGTTCTTC.

The chain has TRBV14 and TRBJ1-1; D not certain. The CDR3 loop spans 14 amino acids. Germline V lookup: CDR1 SGHDN, CDR2 FVKESK. Trimming stripped 4 bases from V and 3 bases from J, with 12 bases between. This CDR3 reads CASSPRVEYTEAFF. In DNA form, the CDR3 reads TGTGCCAGCAGCCCGCGAGTGGAGTACACTGAAGCTTTCTTT.

This clonotype was seen a few times. The CDR3 region is CASRPSADTQYF. The CDR3 coding sequence is TGTGCCAGCAGGCCCAGCGCAGATACGCAGTATTTT. The chain joins TRBV12-3 or TRBV12-4 to TRBJ2-3; D not resolved. CDR3 size: 12 residues. V lost 6 bases and J lost 4, with 8 bases in between.

This clonotype was observed at least ten times. This chain joins TRBV29-1 and TRBJ2-2; possible D gene TRBD2, 5 bases. The ends were cut back, 5 bases at V and 0 bases at J, with 13 bases in the middle. The CDR3 is 15 residues long. CDR1 SQVTM and CDR2 ANQGSEA come from the germline V gene. CDR3 region: CSVRSGLANTGELFF. The CDR3 DNA reads as TGCAGCGTTCGAAGCGGACTCGCGAACACCGGGGAGCTGTTTTTT.

The chain recombines TRBV9 with TRBJ2-5; no firm D call. This CDR3 has 16 amino acids. V gave up 4 bases and J gave up 2 bases, with 18 bases separating them. CDR1 is SGDLS and CDR2 is YYNGEE in the germline V gene. CDR3 sequence reads: CASSLRPLAAQETQYF. In DNA form, the CDR3 reads TGTGCCAGCAGCCTCCGTCCCCTGGCGGCTCAAGAGACCCAGTACTTC.

This clonotype was seen only a few times. The rearrangement uses TRBV20-1 and TRBJ2-4; possibly TRBD1 for D (6 bases). Trimming cost V 2 bases and J 0 bases, with 23 bases left between them. This CDR3 spans 19 amino acids. Germline V gene data show CDR1 as DFQATT and CDR2 as SNEGSKA (reference sequence). CDR3 coding DNA: TGCAGTGCTAGACCGATCACAGGGTATAATTTGCTAGCCAAAAACATTCAGTACTTC. Translated, it gives CSARPITGYNLLAKNIQYF.